Listed here are 5 T cell receptor beta chains from one sample, sequenced in a study of monozygotic twins with inflammatory bowel disease. Following a re-call of the 5' RACE reads, TCRdb has one entry per CDR3 protein and lacks DNA. The specimen's table records hundreds of thousands of distinct CDR3 sequences. The sample comprised blood. These receptors were taken from a human donor with ulcerative colitis or Crohn's disease, or a healthy co-twin of an affected twin (not recorded which).

This rearrangement joins TRBV5-5 to TRBJ1-3. The CDR3 consists of 16 residues. The germline gives CDR1 SGHKS, CDR2 YYEKEE (reference sequence). The CDR3 region is CASSLEVPFSGNTIYF.

V and J are TRBV9 and TRBJ2-7; the TCRdb call, TRBD2, lacks DNA for checking. Germline CDR1 and CDR2: SGDLS and YYNGEE. The CDR3 extends over 15 amino acids. The CDR3 here is CASSSSGSRWGEQYF.

The rearrangement joins TRBV5-1 to TRBJ1-5; TCRdb's D call of TRBD1 is untestable without DNA. Germline CDR1 is SGHRS and CDR2 is YFSETQ. The CDR3 is 14 residues long. The CDR3: CASSVGTGGQPQHF.

The J gene is TRBJ2-7, the V gene TRBV4-3. The CDR3 is 16 amino acids. From germline, CDR1 is LGHNA and CDR2 YSLEER. The CDR3 sequence: CASSQVATSISYEQYF.

The chain carries TRBV5-5 and TRBJ2-5; TCRdb's D gene call, TRBD2, goes unchecked for lack of DNA. CDR1 is SGHKS, CDR2 YYEKEE, per germline (reference sequence). This CDR3 is 15 amino acids long. CDR3: CASSFRVTTQETQYF.